A selection of T cell receptor beta chains follows, all from one sample in a study of T-cell reconstitution after alpha-beta-depleted transplantation in children. One entry per CDR3 protein, called by TCRdb with MiXCR from the PCR reads. The sample has 500,000 to 600,000 distinct CDR3 sequences, roughly 30% seen once. This specimen was PBMCs, taken before TCRalphabeta/CD19-depleted stem cell transplant. The receptors shown here come from a boy younger than two with Wiskott-Aldrich syndrome, due to receive a stem cell transplant. The CDR3 runs from the conserved cysteine through the conserved F or W. Fields, in order: V gene, clone size, J gene, D gene, CDR3 protein. The D gene is left open where the match is weak. Some rows have no size entry. The others give once, few or many, or a class for an expanded clone.

V gene: TRBV13; clone size: .; J gene: TRBJ2-5; D gene: .; CDR3 protein: CATPVTQTGLHKETQYF
V gene: TRBV5-1; clone size: few; J gene: TRBJ1-2; D gene: .; CDR3 protein: CASSLRFGHYGYTF
V gene: TRBV11-2; clone size: .; J gene: TRBJ2-1; D gene: TRBD2; CDR3 protein: CASSLTTSSNEQFF
V gene: TRBV5-1; clone size: few; J gene: TRBJ2-1; D gene: TRBD2; CDR3 protein: CASSGDSGRAGEQFF
V gene: TRBV5-1; clone size: .; J gene: TRBJ2-1; D gene: TRBD2; CDR3 protein: CASRAGAAGGYYNEQFF
V gene: TRBV2; clone size: few; J gene: TRBJ2-5; D gene: TRBD1; CDR3 protein: CASNTGARETQYF
V gene: TRBV27; clone size: .; J gene: TRBJ2-4; D gene: .; CDR3 protein: CASSFDPQGPGNIQYF
V gene: TRBV5-1; clone size: .; J gene: TRBJ2-1; D gene: .; CDR3 protein: CASSLGDLPGDEQFF
V gene: TRBV12-3/TRBV12-4; clone size: .; J gene: TRBJ2-7; D gene: TRBD2; CDR3 protein: CASSLGPGGSEQYF
V gene: TRBV7-9; clone size: .; J gene: TRBJ1-1; D gene: .; CDR3 protein: CASSRLQNTEAFF
V gene: TRBV20-1; clone size: .; J gene: TRBJ2-7; D gene: TRBD2; CDR3 protein: CSARGPGTNIYEQYF
V gene: TRBV5-1; clone size: .; J gene: TRBJ1-2; D gene: TRBD1; CDR3 protein: CASSFTRKDRGEPYGYTF
V gene: TRBV19; clone size: few; J gene: TRBJ2-1; D gene: .; CDR3 protein: CASTQSGARTDEQFF
V gene: TRBV5-1; clone size: few; J gene: TRBJ2-1; D gene: .; CDR3 protein: CASTVFGGNNEQFF
V gene: TRBV7-6; clone size: .; J gene: TRBJ2-1; D gene: .; CDR3 protein: CASSRTENNEQFF
V gene: TRBV5-1; clone size: .; J gene: TRBJ2-7; D gene: .; CDR3 protein: CASTLGTPTYEQYF
V gene: TRBV5-1; clone size: many; J gene: TRBJ2-3; D gene: TRBD2; CDR3 protein: CASSLASGSTDTQYF
V gene: TRBV10-3; clone size: once; J gene: TRBJ2-7; D gene: .; CDR3 protein: CAISRSYHEQYF
V gene: TRBV28; clone size: .; J gene: TRBJ2-1; D gene: TRBD2; CDR3 protein: CASSLHSGLAGGNEQFF
V gene: TRBV12-3/TRBV12-4; clone size: .; J gene: TRBJ2-1; D gene: TRBD2; CDR3 protein: CASSRPSGTFSYNEQFF
V gene: TRBV27; clone size: .; J gene: TRBJ2-4; D gene: .; CDR3 protein: CASTTSTSLNSGVNIQYF
V gene: TRBV5-1; clone size: once; J gene: TRBJ2-1; D gene: TRBD2; CDR3 protein: CASSGPQGLAGYGEQFF
V gene: TRBV10-1; clone size: .; J gene: TRBJ2-1; D gene: .; CDR3 protein: CASSESSAVGSYNEQFF
V gene: TRBV9; clone size: .; J gene: TRBJ2-1; D gene: .; CDR3 protein: CASSVEPTVYNEQFF
V gene: TRBV5-1; clone size: few; J gene: TRBJ2-1; D gene: TRBD2; CDR3 protein: CASSLGVAGGLNEQFF
V gene: TRBV28; clone size: few; J gene: TRBJ2-1; D gene: TRBD1; CDR3 protein: CASSGTGTGKLNEQFF
V gene: TRBV6-2/TRBV6-3; clone size: .; J gene: TRBJ1-2; D gene: TRBD1; CDR3 protein: CASSEGAGQALYGYTF
V gene: TRBV5-1; clone size: .; J gene: TRBJ2-1; D gene: .; CDR3 protein: CASSLGGLPNEQFF
V gene: TRBV12-3/TRBV12-4; clone size: .; J gene: TRBJ1-1; D gene: TRBD1; CDR3 protein: CASSLYLGGDSGTEAFF
V gene: TRBV24-1; clone size: few; J gene: TRBJ2-1; D gene: TRBD2; CDR3 protein: CATSDSIAGHYNEQFF
V gene: TRBV3-1; clone size: .; J gene: TRBJ1-5; D gene: .; CDR3 protein: CASSPAGRPMAQHF
V gene: TRBV7-2; clone size: few; J gene: TRBJ1-1; D gene: .; CDR3 protein: CASSLARQRGTEAFF
V gene: TRBV7-2; clone size: .; J gene: TRBJ1-6; D gene: TRBD1; CDR3 protein: CASSLAGTGNSPLHF
V gene: TRBV20-1; clone size: .; J gene: TRBJ2-7; D gene: TRBD1; CDR3 protein: CSARITGQINEQYF
V gene: TRBV9; clone size: .; J gene: TRBJ1-6; D gene: TRBD1; CDR3 protein: CASTGQGSSPLHF
V gene: TRBV20-1; clone size: few; J gene: TRBJ2-1; D gene: .; CDR3 protein: CGRAYNEQFF
V gene: TRBV29-1; clone size: .; J gene: TRBJ2-7; D gene: .; CDR3 protein: CSVEDDSYEQYF
V gene: TRBV7-8; clone size: .; J gene: TRBJ2-3; D gene: .; CDR3 protein: CASSLSQTPTDTQYF
V gene: TRBV4-1; clone size: few; J gene: TRBJ2-7; D gene: .; CDR3 protein: CASSLIARRYEQYF
V gene: TRBV5-4; clone size: few; J gene: TRBJ1-4; D gene: .; CDR3 protein: CASSFGATNEKLFF
V gene: TRBV7-9; clone size: few; J gene: TRBJ2-3; D gene: .; CDR3 protein: CASSQQGLADTQYF
V gene: TRBV12-3/TRBV12-4; clone size: .; J gene: TRBJ2-2; D gene: TRBD1; CDR3 protein: CASSLRDRGPGELFF
V gene: TRBV5-1; clone size: few; J gene: TRBJ2-2; D gene: TRBD2; CDR3 protein: CASSLVRRTSGKNTGELFF
V gene: TRBV5-1; clone size: .; J gene: TRBJ2-1; D gene: TRBD1; CDR3 protein: CASSIPIQGNNEQFF
V gene: TRBV10-3; clone size: few; J gene: TRBJ2-1; D gene: .; CDR3 protein: CAISHPTRSPYNEQFF
V gene: TRBV5-1; clone size: .; J gene: TRBJ2-7; D gene: TRBD1; CDR3 protein: CASSSTTGDYEQYF
V gene: TRBV27; clone size: few; J gene: TRBJ2-6; D gene: TRBD1; CDR3 protein: CASSLGDRGSGANVLTF
V gene: TRBV20-1; clone size: .; J gene: TRBJ1-2; D gene: TRBD1; CDR3 protein: CSARDLDRGQGYGYTF
V gene: TRBV29-1; clone size: .; J gene: TRBJ1-5; D gene: TRBD1; CDR3 protein: CSASTGINKPQHF
V gene: TRBV7-9; clone size: .; J gene: TRBJ1-1; D gene: .; CDR3 protein: CASSKRAENTEAFF
V gene: TRBV5-1; clone size: .; J gene: TRBJ2-5; D gene: .; CDR3 protein: CASSLDRSAQETQYF
V gene: TRBV5-5; clone size: .; J gene: TRBJ1-3; D gene: .; CDR3 protein: CASGDRSGNTIYF
V gene: TRBV20-1; clone size: .; J gene: TRBJ1-5; D gene: TRBD1; CDR3 protein: CSASGQVSNQPQHF